This TCR beta chain was identified in a study of CD8+ T cells in alopecia areata. About the study: Tofacitinib administration to treated patients was oral, at 5 to 10 mg twice daily. Study conclusions and caveats: Elevated clonality characterized lesional scalp relative to normal scalp, particularly in alopecia totalis/universalis.

The CDR3 runs to 14 residues. Germline-derived CDR1 and CDR2 are SGHRS and YFSETQ. V was pared by 4 bases and J by 0 bases, with 10 bases between. The sample's treatment: oral pan-JAK inhibitor, 5-10 mg twice daily. Sampling of alopecia areata patients yielded lesional scalp punch biopsies as well as peripheral blood. The researchers isolated CD4+ and CD8+ T cells from PBMCs by sorting. Investigators isolated RNA and reverse transcribed it into cDNA to act as the sequencing template. The table came from immunoSEQ multiplex PCR; TCRdb's copy has only in-frame clones and leaves some out. In the table there are under 200,000 clones, less than 70% of which are singletons. In regard to this clone: Its target is unknown.

This TCR came from a human donor with alopecia areata. This chain connects TRBV5-1 to TRBJ1-1; D remains unclear. The sample was CD4+ T cells sorted from blood, taken at week 4, from a patient treated with tofacitinib. The CDR3 reads CASSATLVNTEAFF. DNA of the CDR3: TGCGCCAGCAGCGCCACTTTGGTGAACACTGAAGCTTTCTTT.